Each of the 15 T cell receptor beta chains below was sequenced from the same sample in a study of CD8+ T cells in alopecia areata. TCR sequencing used cDNA made by reverse transcription of extracted RNA. Assay: immunoSEQ multiplex PCR; the TCRdb copy retains only in-frame clones and omits some. The sample has about 270,000 clones, none seen only once. Cell sorting was performed on pooled cutaneous lymph node cells with CD4, CD8alpha, NKG2D, NKG2ACE and other markers. The sample was CD4+ T cells sorted from a lymph node. The receptors stem from a C3H/HeJ mouse with alopecia areata. The strain's MHC haplotype is H2-k.

As regards this clone: Gene names are the mouse ones. Read coverage stops 4 residues before the CDR3 terminus; the germline J gene supplies the remainder. This specimen includes other DNA sequences encoding the same CDR3. This chain joins TRBV5 and TRBJ1-1; D is possibly TRBD1 (5 bases). This CDR3 has 14 residues. The germline gives CDR1 LGHNA, CDR2 YNLKQL (reference sequence). The V and J ends lost 2 bases and 0 bases respectively, with 7 bases between them. The CDR3 bases that were read are TGTGCCAGCAGCCAACAGGGCGCAAACACA. Translated: CASSQQGANT. The whole CDR3 protein is CASSQQGANTEVFF.

With respect to this clone: Gene names follow the mouse nomenclature. With the read ending 3 residues before the CDR3 end, the germline J gene is used to fill in that end. Within the sample, other DNA sequences also encode this same CDR3. J is TRBJ1-6 and V is TRBV1; no definite D call. TRBJ1-6 is identified as an open reading frame with a role that is uncertain. CDR3 length: 14 amino acids. Looked up from germline, CDR1 is NSQYPW and CDR2 is LRSPGD (reference sequence). V shed 1 base and J shed 7 bases, with 8 bases lying between them. CDR3 DNA, as far as it was read: TGCACCTGCAGTGCAGGGGGAGGGAATTCGCCC. It yields the protein CTCSAGGGNSP. The full CDR3 protein is CTCSAGGGNSPLYF.

There are a few counts of this clone. This could be a read error, since a much larger clone is one nucleotide away. The genes are named according to mouse. From the germline J gene comes the end of the CDR3, since the read stops 4 residues before it. The identical CDR3 is also encoded by other nucleotide sequences in the sample. The chain uses TRBV13-1 and TRBJ2-2; 9 bases are shared with TRBD2. This CDR3 region has 15 residues. J was trimmed by 0 bases and V by 5 bases; bases with no gene match: 2. Germline CDR1 reads NSHNY; CDR2 reads SYGAGN. The CDR3 sequence: CASSRLGANTGQLYF. The CDR3 DNA, read in part, is TGTGCCAGCAGCCGACTGGGGGCAAACACCGGG.

Regarding this clone: The genes and germline here are from mouse. The read finishes 4 residues shy of the CDR3 end, and the germline J gene is used to complete it. V is TRBV13-1 and J is TRBJ2-7, with 7 bases lining up with TRBD1. The germline gives CDR1 NSHNY, CDR2 SYGAGN. The CDR3 sequence is 14 residues long. The V gene end was trimmed by 0 bases and the J gene end by 1 base; junction bases not matched to a gene: 1. CDR3 DNA (partial): TGTGCCAGCAGTGATGACAGGGGTTCCTAT. It yields the protein CASSDDRGSY. The entire CDR3 protein reads CASSDDRGSYEQYF.

On this clone itself: The gene symbols are mouse symbols. The read terminates 4 residues before the CDR3 end, so the remaining end is supplied by the germline J gene. The chain employs TRBV13-1 and TRBJ2-4; maybe TRBD1 (6 bases). CDR1 is NSHNY, CDR2 SYGAGN, per germline. This CDR3 is built from 14 residues. Trimming took off 6 bases at V and 0 bases at J, with 11 bases between the two ends. CDR3 bases read: TGTGCCAGCACCCGGACAGCTAGTCAAAAC. It yields the protein CASTRTASQN. The entire CDR3 protein reads CASTRTASQNTLYF.

Only a few counts were recorded for this clone. Mouse germline and gene names are used. From the germline J gene comes the end of the CDR3, since the read stops 4 residues before it. The chain has TRBV13-1 and TRBJ1-2, with D possibly matching TRBD1 (6 bases). This CDR3 spans 13 amino acids. Germline V CDR1 and CDR2: NSHNY, SYGAGN. V lost 5 bases and J 4 bases, leaving 12 bases between the germline ends. The sequenced CDR3 bases are TGTGCCAGCAGAATACCAGGGGTCTCC. Translated: CASRIPGVS. The full CDR3 sequence reads CASRIPGVSDYTF.

Details on this clone: The genes are named according to mouse. The read ends 4 residues early relative to the CDR3; the germline J gene fills the gap. At the DNA level, this CDR3 is encoded by other sequences in the same sample as well. V is TRBV13-1 and J is TRBJ1-1; 7 nucleotides line up with TRBD1. J gave up 0 bases and V 5 bases, and 4 bases lay outside the gene matches. Germline V gene data show CDR1 as NSHNY and CDR2 as SYGAGN. CDR3 length: 14 residues. CDR3 DNA, as far as it was read: TGTGCCAGCAGACCGGGACAGACAAACACA. Residues: CASRPGQTNT. The CDR3 in its entirety is CASRPGQTNTEVFF.

This clone was counted between two and nine times. The genes and germline here are from mouse. The read gets to within 3 residues of the CDR3 end, and the germline J gene fills in the rest. Distinct nucleotide sequences in the sample also encode this CDR3. The genes are TRBV13-1 and TRBJ1-6, with TRBD1 matching over 7 bases. TRBJ1-6 is flagged as an ORF with uncertain function. V gave up 0 bases and J gave up 7 bases; unmatched junction bases: 1. The CDR3 loop spans 14 amino acids. From germline, CDR1 is NSHNY and CDR2 SYGAGN. The chain's CDR3 is CASSDDRGNSPLYF. The CDR3 DNA, read in part, is TGTGCCAGCAGTGATGACAGGGGAAATTCGCCC.

This clone has a handful of counts. All gene names here are mouse names. The read stops 4 residues short of the end of the CDR3; the missing end is completed from the germline J gene. The gene calls are TRBV19 and TRBJ2-1; 10 nucleotides line up with TRBD2. Germline CDR1 reads FNHDT; CDR2 reads SITEND (reference sequence). The CDR3 extends over 16 amino acids. Trimming cost V 4 bases and J 4 bases; bases outside gene matches: 8. CDR3 DNA, as far as it was read: TGTGCCAGCAGTCCTGGGGGGGCGTATGGATATGCT. Protein sequence: CASSPGGAYGYA. The full CDR3 is CASSPGGAYGYAEQFF.

This clone has only a few counts. The listed genes are named as in mouse. The CDR3 bases that were read are TGTGCCAGCAGTGAGAGAGCTGGGAAGGAC. This translates into CASSERAGKD. The CDR3 in full is CASSERAGKDTQYF. The chain joins TRBV13-3 to TRBJ2-5, with a weak D call TRBD2 (5 bases). From the germline J gene comes the end of the CDR3, since the read stops 4 residues before it. The CDR3 loop spans 14 amino acids. CDR1 and CDR2 (germline): NNHDY, SYVADS.

This clone showed up just a few times. Mouse germline and gene names are used. The read ends 4 residues before the CDR3 terminus; that terminus is restored from the germline J gene. Other DNA sequences in this specimen translate into the identical CDR3. The V gene is TRBV19, the J gene TRBJ2-7; 9 nucleotides match TRBD2. The trim removed 4 bases at V and 0 bases at J, leaving 2 bases unmatched. The CDR3 extends over 14 amino acids. CDR1 is FNHDT and CDR2 is SITEND in the germline V gene (reference sequence). The CDR3 loop is CASSRLGVSYEQYF. The covered CDR3 bases are TGTGCCAGCAGTCGACTGGGGGTCTCCTAT. The full variable domain, its missing parts supplied by reference TRBV19 and TRBJ2-7, is GGIITQTPKFLIGQEGQKLTLKCQQNFNHDTMYWYRQDSGKGLRLIYYSITENDLQKGDLSEGYDASREKKSSFSLTVTSAQKNEMAVFLCASSRLGVSYEQYFGPGTRLTVL.

Notes on this clone: A much bigger clone sits one base away, suggesting this may be a read error. Mouse germline and gene names are used. This CDR3 is CASSLGGNYAEQFF. The covered CDR3 bases are TGTGCCAGCAGTCTGGGGGGGAACTATGCT. The chain has TRBV13-3 and TRBJ2-1; 9 nucleotides line up with TRBD2. The CDR3 end lies 4 residues beyond the end of the read and is filled in from the germline J gene. Germline lookup yields CDR1 NNHDY and CDR2 SYVADS. This CDR3 is 14 amino acids long. The J segment lost 1 base and the V segment lost 4 bases, leaving 0 bases of the junction unmatched.

Comment on this clone: These gene names are mouse names. The read falls 4 residues short of the CDR3 end, and the missing part is taken from the germline J gene. The identical CDR3 is also encoded by other nucleotide sequences in the sample. The chain carries TRBV5 and TRBJ2-1; D is perhaps TRBD1 (6 bases). The germline gives CDR1 LGHNA, CDR2 YNLKQL (reference sequence). V lost 0 bases to trimming and J lost 5 bases, with 8 bases between them. The CDR3 contains 14 residues. Here the CDR3 reads CASSQEPGDAEQFF. The covered CDR3 bases are TGTGCCAGCAGCCAAGAACCAGGGGATGCT.

The table lists this clone with a few counts. Genes and germline are mouse. Read data end 3 residues before the CDR3 end; the end is taken from the germline J gene. V usage is TRBV13-2 and J usage is TRBJ1-6; 10 nucleotides align to TRBD1. TRBJ1-6 is an ORF; its function is uncertain. The CDR3 is 15 residues long. The V and J ends lost 2 bases and 6 bases, in that order; junction bases with no gene match: 2. Germline V gene lookup returns CDR1 NNHNN and CDR2 SYGAGS (reference sequence). CDR3: CASGERQGANSPLYF. Partial CDR3 DNA: TGTGCCAGCGGTGAGAGACAGGGGGCTAATTCGCCC.

This clone was seen a few times. The germline and genes are mouse ones. Read sequence stops 4 residues before the CDR3 end, and the germline J gene provides the missing end. This sequence joins TRBV13-2 and TRBJ2-3; 8 bases fit TRBD1. CDR3 size: 16 residues. Looked up from germline, CDR1 is NNHNN and CDR2 is SYGAGS (reference sequence). Incomplete CDR3 DNA: TGTGCCAGCGGTGATGCCCGGACAGGGAATGGAGAA. Its protein is CASGDARTGNGE. The full-length CDR3 reads as CASGDARTGNGETLYF.